This section outlines one T cell receptor (beta chain) sequence together with its context. The target antigen is unknown. The germline gene is not matched at one end of the junction; a read error may be the cause. TCRbeta libraries were built with three rounds of nested PCR, modified from ARM-PCR. TCRdb called the multiplex PCR reads again in MiXCR, with one record for every CDR3 protein. The sample has some 95,000 distinct CDR3 sequences, less than 85% seen once. This entry comes from a study of tumor and adjacent non-tumor tissue in lung cancer. The study, taken as a whole, reports: Tumor tissue had significantly higher TCR diversity than normal lung.

Germline lookup yields CDR1 SGHTA and CDR2 FQGTGA. The CDR3 totals 17 residues. This sample's RNA came from whole unsorted tissue. This non-tumor lung sample came from over 3 cm beyond the tumor edge. Newly diagnosed lung cancer patients had thoracic surgery in China, August–November 2014, without prior chemotherapy. This sequence originates from a man aged 55-75 years with small cell lung cancer. Sequenced: distant non-tumor lung tissue. This rearrangement joins TRBV7-3 to TRBJ2-2; weak D call: TRBD2 (6 bases). The CDR3 DNA reads TGTGCCAGCAGCTTACGGGGCGGGGCCGCGAACACCCGGGAGCTGTTTTTT. Protein sequence: CASSLRGGAANTRELFF. The full variable domain, with the rest looked up from reference TRBV7-3 and TRBJ2-2, is GAGVSQTPSNKVTEKGKYVELRCDPISGHTALYWYRQSLGQGPEFLIYFQGTGAADDSGLPNDRFFAVRPEGSVSTLKIQRTERGDSAVYLCASSLRGGAANTRELFFGEGSRLTVL.